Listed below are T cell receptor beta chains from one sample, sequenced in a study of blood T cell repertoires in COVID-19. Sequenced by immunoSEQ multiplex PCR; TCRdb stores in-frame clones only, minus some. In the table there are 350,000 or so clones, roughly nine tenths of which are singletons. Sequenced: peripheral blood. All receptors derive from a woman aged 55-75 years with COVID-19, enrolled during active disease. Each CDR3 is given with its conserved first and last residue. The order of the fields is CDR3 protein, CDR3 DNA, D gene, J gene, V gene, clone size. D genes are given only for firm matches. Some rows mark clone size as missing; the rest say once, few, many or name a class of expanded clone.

CASENRRGSYTF TGTGCCAGTGAAAATCGTAGGGGTAGCTACACCTTC . TRBJ1-2 TRBV19 .
CSVEAGRTLLEPQHF TGCAGCGTTGAGGCTGGGCGGACACTTCTGGAGCCCCAGCATTTT . TRBJ1-5 TRBV29-1 .
CASSFGLAGGQLFF TGTGCCAGCAGCTTTGGACTAGCGGGGGGGCAGTTGTTCTTC TRBD2 TRBJ2-1 TRBV9 .
CASSLSGGQETQYF TGCGCCAGCAGCTTATCAGGGGGCCAAGAGACCCAGTACTTC TRBD1 TRBJ2-5 TRBV5-1 once
CATSSQNNQPQHF TGTGCCACCAGCAGCCAAAACAATCAGCCCCAGCATTTT . TRBJ1-5 TRBV15 .
CASSPPGLTYNEQFF TGTGCCAGCAGTCCTCCGGGACTTACCTACAATGAGCAGTTCTTC . TRBJ2-1 TRBV25-1 .
CASSLGTGKAFF TGTGCCAGCAGCTTGGGGACAGGGAAAGCTTTCTTT TRBD1 TRBJ1-1 TRBV5-6 once
CSASGPLNQPQHF TGCAGTGCTAGTGGCCCACTGAATCAGCCCCAGCATTTT . TRBJ1-5 TRBV20-1 .
CASSQASAGDRNNYGYTF TGCGCCAGCAGCCAAGCGAGTGCCGGCGACAGAAATAACTATGGCTACACCTTC . TRBJ1-2 TRBV4-1 few
CASSPPGTGKNTEAFF TGTGCCAGCAGCCCCCCCGGGACAGGAAAGAACACTGAAGCTTTCTTT TRBD1 TRBJ1-1 TRBV14 .
CASSQDSAGGNTEAFF TGTGCCAGCAGCCAAGATTCGGCAGGGGGGAACACTGAAGCTTTCTTT TRBD1 TRBJ1-1 TRBV3-1/TRBV3-2 .
CASSVQVPLGDTQYF TGCGCCAGCAGCGTACAGGTCCCACTCGGGGATACGCAGTATTTT . TRBJ2-3 TRBV5-1 .
CASSPYTGSNTGELFF TGTGCCAGCTCACCATATACAGGATCGAACACCGGGGAGCTGTTTTTT . TRBJ2-2 TRBV18 .
CASSFTGDNGYTF TGCGCCAGCAGCTTCACAGGGGATAATGGCTACACCTTC TRBD1 TRBJ1-2 TRBV5-1 .
CASVGNYGYTF TGTGCCAGCGTGGGCAACTATGGCTACACCTTC . TRBJ1-2 TRBV7-9 .
CASSQDPSSNQPQHF TGTGCCAGCAGCCAAGATCCCAGTAGCAATCAGCCCCAGCATTTT . TRBJ1-5 TRBV4-2 .
CASSSSGGYEQYF TGTGCCAGCAGCTCCTCGGGGGGATACGAGCAGTACTTC TRBD2 TRBJ2-7 TRBV11-3 .
CASSYSFTGDNSPLHF TGTGCCAGCAGTTACTCGTTTACAGGGGACAATTCACCCCTCCACTTT TRBD1 TRBJ1-6 TRBV6-5 .
CAISGTRDTEAFF TGTGCCATCAGTGGGACCAGGGACACTGAAGCTTTCTTT . TRBJ1-1 TRBV10-3 .
CASGPGTGGYEQYF TGCGCCAGCGGACCCGGGACAGGGGGGTACGAGCAGTACTTC TRBD1 TRBJ2-7 TRBV5-1 .
CAWGDYGEQFF TGTGCCTGGGGGGATTACGGGGAGCAGTTCTTC . TRBJ2-1 TRBV30 .
CASSFSGVQETQYF TGTGCCAGCAGTTTTTCCGGGGTACAAGAGACCCAGTACTTC . TRBJ2-5 TRBV28 once
CASRPRRGAILGGTGELFF TGTGCCAGCAGACCTCGGCGAGGGGCGATCCTTGGGGGGACCGGGGAGCTGTTTTTT . TRBJ2-2 TRBV27 .
CASSMGWAPQHF TGTGCCAGTAGTATGGGTTGGGCCCCCCAGCATTTT . TRBJ1-5 TRBV19 once
CASSIGTGAMGQYF TGTGCCAGTAGTATCGGGACAGGTGCTATGGGGCAGTACTTC TRBD1 TRBJ2-7 TRBV19 .
CASSQDGRATYEQYF TGCGCCAGCAGCCAAGACGGCAGGGCGACCTACGAGCAGTACTTC . TRBJ2-7 TRBV4-1 .
CARIPVRGTHEQYF TGCGCCAGAATACCGGTAAGGGGGACCCACGAGCAGTACTTC . TRBJ2-7 TRBV5-1 few
CASEWDPGLQQFF TGTGCCAGCGAGTGGGATCCGGGATTGCAGCAGTTCTTC . TRBJ2-1 TRBV6-5 .
CSVGGTGGAGSAFF TGCAGCGTCGGCGGGACAGGGGGCGCGGGGTCAGCTTTCTTT TRBD1 TRBJ1-1 TRBV29-1 .
CASSMEHNLQGARAYEQYF TGTGCCAGTAGTATGGAACACAACTTACAGGGGGCTAGAGCCTACGAGCAGTACTTC TRBD1 TRBJ2-7 TRBV19 once
CASSPKSPEQNYGYTF TGTGCCAGCAGCCCAAAAAGTCCCGAGCAAAACTATGGCTACACCTTC . TRBJ1-2 TRBV7-9 few
CASSEAGTGHYYGYTF TGTGCCAGCAGTGAAGCCGGGACAGGGCACTACTATGGCTACACCTTC TRBD1 TRBJ1-2 TRBV2 .
CASSIAGDNSYEQYF TGTGCCAGTAGTATAGCAGGGGACAACTCCTACGAGCAGTACTTC . TRBJ2-7 TRBV19 .
CASSLHAGVGQPQHF TGTGCCAGCAGCCTACACGCAGGGGTTGGTCAGCCCCAGCATTTT . TRBJ1-5 TRBV5-8 .
CAWSVGRATGGYTF TGTGCCTGGAGTGTAGGGCGGGCCACGGGAGGCTACACCTTC . TRBJ1-2 TRBV30 .
CASIPGSGNTIYF TGTGCCAGCATCCCCGGCTCTGGAAACACCATATATTTT . TRBJ1-3 TRBV6-5 .
CSVEQGTNTGELFF TGCAGCGTTGAGCAGGGAACGAACACCGGGGAGCTGTTTTTT . TRBJ2-2 TRBV29-1 .
CASKETRSTDTQYF TGTGCCAGTAAAGAGACACGGAGCACAGATACGCAGTATTTT . TRBJ2-3 TRBV19 .
CASRLATSNEQFF TGCGCCAGCAGACTAGCGACTTCCAATGAGCAGTTCTTC TRBD2 TRBJ2-1 TRBV5-1 .
CASSLIQTGTGRRVNNSPLHF TGTGCCAGCAGCTTAATTCAGACCGGGACAGGGAGGAGGGTTAATAATTCACCCCTCCACTTT TRBD1 TRBJ1-6 TRBV7-8 .
CASSLIGRQGGLFF TGTGCCAGCAGTTTAATTGGGCGACAGGGAGGACTGTTTTTT TRBD1 TRBJ1-4 TRBV27 .
CATKTRYGDTEAFF TGTGCCACCAAAACTAGGTATGGGGACACTGAAGCTTTCTTT . TRBJ1-1 TRBV19 many
CASSFRTGGNPFSGNTIYF TGTGCCAGCAGCTTTAGGACAGGGGGGAACCCCTTCTCTGGAAACACCATATATTTT TRBD1 TRBJ1-3 TRBV5-6 .
CASSTLAGGTGELFF TGTGCCAGCAGTACTCTAGCGGGGGGGACCGGGGAGCTGTTTTTT TRBD2 TRBJ2-2 TRBV28 once
CASSLQENTEAFF TGCGCCAGCAGCTTACAGGAGAACACTGAAGCTTTCTTT . TRBJ1-1 TRBV5-1 .
CASSREGAEAFF TGTGCCAGCAGCCGGGAGGGGGCTGAAGCTTTCTTT . TRBJ1-1 TRBV2 .
CASNSDRGRYGGYTF TGTGCCAGTAACTCGGACAGGGGGAGATATGGGGGCTACACCTTC TRBD1 TRBJ1-2 TRBV19 .
CSVVSGNSNQPQHF TGCAGCGTCGTATCCGGGAACAGCAATCAGCCCCAGCATTTT . TRBJ1-5 TRBV29-1 .
CASSPGTEYGYTF TGTGCCAGCTCACCAGGGACAGAGTATGGCTACACCTTC TRBD1 TRBJ1-2 TRBV18 .
CASSFSLNTEAFF TGTGCCAGCAGCTTTTCCTTGAACACTGAAGCTTTCTTT . TRBJ1-1 TRBV7-9 once
CASSRRQGGWLFF TGTGCCAGCAGCCGACGTCAGGGGGGATGGCTGTTTTTT . TRBJ2-2 TRBV14 .
CASNRGGSNYGYTF TGCGCCAGCAACCGAGGGGGTTCCAACTATGGCTACACCTTC . TRBJ1-2 TRBV5-1 .
CASSRGDTEAFF TGTGCCAGCAGCCGCGGGGACACTGAAGCTTTCTTT . TRBJ1-1 TRBV7-9 .
CASTQTAAYGYTF TGTGCCAGCACCCAGACCGCGGCCTATGGCTACACCTTC . TRBJ1-2 TRBV6-5 .